The 29 T cell receptor beta chains in this list originate from one sample, sequenced in a study of blood T cell repertoires in COVID-19. Libraries were prepared by immunoSEQ multiplex PCR; TCRdb keeps only in-frame clonotypes and omits some of them. The data show 380,000 or so clones, around 92% seen once. Sequenced: peripheral blood. All receptors come from a middle-aged man with acute or convalescent COVID-19.

This clone was seen just once. J is TRBJ2-1 and V is TRBV10-1; TRBD2 matches 9 bases. Trimming removed 2 bases from V and 5 bases from J; junction bases left unmatched: 10. Germline V lookup: CDR1 WNHNN, CDR2 SYGVQD (reference sequence). The CDR3 has 17 amino acids. CDR3 in amino acids: CASSEREREDENNEQFF. The CDR3 nucleotides are TGCGCCAGCAGTGAGCGGGAGCGGGAGGATGAGAACAATGAGCAGTTCTTC.

The rearrangement uses TRBV5-4 and TRBJ2-1; the D gene is possibly TRBD1 (6 bases). The CDR3 has 15 amino acids. V was clipped by 1 base and J by 0 bases, with 8 bases between them. Germline V gives CDR1 SGHNT, CDR2 YYREEE (reference sequence). CDR3 coding DNA: TGTGCCAGCAGCTTGCTCAGGGGCTCCTACAATGAGCAGTTCTTC. Its protein product is CASSLLRGSYNEQFF.

V is TRBV12-5 and J is TRBJ2-3; D is perhaps TRBD1 (5 bases). This CDR3 is built from 18 residues. Germline assignment: CDR1 LGHNT and CDR2 FRNRAP. Deletions cut 0 bases from V and 0 bases from J, with 16 bases between. The CDR3 nucleotides are TGTGCTAGTGGTTTGGTAGGGGCTAGGCCGACTAGCACAGATACGCAGTATTTT. Translating gives CASGLVGARPTSTDTQYF.

This chain links TRBV19 with TRBJ1-2, with D uncertain. The V gene lost 10 bases and the J gene lost 3 bases, with 15 bases spanning the gap. The V gene's germline CDR1 is LNHDA and CDR2 SQIVND (reference sequence). This CDR3 comprises 13 residues. CDR3 DNA sequence: TGTGCCACGGCGGGATTAGGGTACTATGGCTACACCTTC. Protein: CATAGLGYYGYTF.

V is TRBV6-5 and J is TRBJ2-7, with 9 bases aligning to TRBD1. The ends lost 2 bases at V and 9 bases at J; junction bases unmatched: 11. Germline V gives CDR1 MNHEY, CDR2 SVGAGI. The CDR3 spans 15 residues. CDR3 sequence (DNA): TGTGCCAGCAGTTACACCGGGACAGGGATGACAGGGCAGTACTTC. Protein sequence: CASSYTGTGMTGQYF.

CDR3: CSASKGAVGNSPLHF. The CDR3 DNA reads as TGCAGTGCTAGTAAGGGGGCCGTCGGGAATTCACCCCTCCACTTT. The rearrangement joins TRBV20-1 to TRBJ1-6, with 7 bases lining up with TRBD1. V lost 3 bases and J lost 7; bases outside the gene matches: 9. Germline CDR1 reads DFQATT; CDR2 reads SNEGSKA (reference sequence). The CDR3 is 15 residues long.

The genes are TRBV10-1 and TRBJ2-1, with 11 bases that match TRBD2. V trimming: 7 bases; J trimming: 6 bases; junction bases outside the gene matches: 5. In germline, CDR1 is WNHNN, CDR2 SYGVQD (reference sequence). The CDR3 covers 14 residues. This CDR3 is CASIKTSGSNEQFF. Written as DNA, the CDR3 is TGCGCCAGCATTAAAACTAGCGGGAGCAATGAGCAGTTCTTC.

The rearrangement uses TRBV27 and TRBJ2-5; D uncertain. CDR3 length: 13 amino acids. CDR1 and CDR2 from the germline V gene are MNHEY and SMNVEV (reference sequence). Deletions cut 5 bases from V and 0 bases from J, with 7 bases between. CDR3 amino acids: CASSPPNQETQYF. The CDR3 DNA reads as TGTGCCAGCAGTCCTCCTAACCAAGAGACCCAGTACTTC.

This rearrangement joins TRBV7-9 to TRBJ1-1; unclear D gene. The CDR3 extends over 15 amino acids. Germline V gene sequence: CDR1 SEHNR, CDR2 FQNEAQ (reference sequence). Trimming took 7 bases from V and 0 from J, leaving 15 bases between them. The CDR3 protein is CASTKASRMNTEAFF. As DNA, the CDR3 is TGTGCCAGCACCAAGGCGTCCAGGATGAACACTGAAGCTTTCTTT.

The chain is built from TRBV7-2 and TRBJ1-5; TRBD1 aligns across 7 bases. The germline V gene has CDR1 SGHTA and CDR2 FQGNSA. J lost 4 bases, V lost 5 bases, and 17 bases had no gene match. This CDR3 spans 18 amino acids. The CDR3 bases are TGTGCCAGCAGCCGTGACCGGGTGGGAGTCAGGGGGAATCAGCCCCAGCATTTT. Translation gives CASSRDRVGVRGNQPQHF.

This chain connects TRBV5-1 to TRBJ1-3, with TRBD1 as a possible D gene (5 bases). This CDR3 has 15 amino acids. Per germline, CDR1 SGHRS and CDR2 YFSETQ. Trimming removed 1 base from V and 2 bases from J, with 10 bases in between. In nucleotides, the CDR3 is TGCGCCAGCAGCTTGACACAGGCGGCTGGAAACACCATATATTTT. Translated, it gives CASSLTQAAGNTIYF.

The count of this clone is one. The genes are TRBV18 and TRBJ2-2; D uncertain. V lost 3 bases to trimming and J lost 1 base, with 15 bases between them. This CDR3 is 17 amino acids long. Per germline, CDR1 KGHSH and CDR2 LQKENI. The CDR3 sequence: CASSPSEVLLNTGELFF. CDR3 coding DNA: TGTGCCAGCTCACCTTCAGAGGTCCTGCTGAACACCGGGGAGCTGTTTTTT. Supplemented by reference TRBV18 and TRBJ2-2, the full variable domain reads NAGVMQNPRHLVRRRGQEARLRCSPMKGHSHVYWYRQLPEEGLKFMVYLQKENIIDESGMPKERFSAEFPKEGPSILRIQQVVRGDSAAYFCASSPSEVLLNTGELFFGEGSRLTVL.

This clone was counted a single time. The gene calls are TRBV4-3 and TRBJ1-1; 7 bases line up with TRBD1. CDR3 length equals 13 residues. The J segment lost 6 bases and the V segment lost 5 bases, leaving 6 bases of the junction unmatched. Per germline, CDR1 LGHNA and CDR2 YSLEER. The CDR3 DNA follows: TGCGCCAGCAGCAACCGACAGGGCTCTGAAGCTTTCTTT. Translating it yields CASSNRQGSEAFF.

V is TRBV10-3 and J is TRBJ2-3; D remains unclear. The germline gives CDR1 ENHRY, CDR2 SYGVKD. Trimming removed 4 bases from V and 2 bases from J, with 10 bases in between. This CDR3 spans 14 amino acids. The CDR3 nucleotides read TGTGCCATCAGTGCCAGTTCCGTCACAGATACGCAGTATTTT. It specifies CAISASSVTDTQYF.

This chain joins TRBV18 and TRBJ1-4; 10 bases fit TRBD1. The V segment lost 3 bases and the J segment 6 bases; nucleotides outside the gene matches: 1. Looked up from germline, CDR1 is KGHSH and CDR2 is LQKENI. There are 14 residues in the CDR3. The DNA of the CDR3 is TGTGCCAGCTCACCGACAGGGGGCTATGAAAAACTGTTTTTT. It translates to CASSPTGGYEKLFF.

This clone was observed once. The V and J genes are TRBV6-5 and TRBJ2-1, with 9 bases identical to TRBD1. CDR3 length: 16 residues. From germline, CDR1 is MNHEY and CDR2 SVGAGI. V trimming: 4 bases; J trimming: 3 bases; junction bases outside the gene matches: 7. The CDR3 loop reads CASSLQGAVGYNEQFF. The CDR3 coding sequence is TGTGCCAGCAGTTTACAGGGGGCGGTCGGCTACAATGAGCAGTTCTTC.

The CDR3 sequence: CASTTQLLGTEAFF. The CDR3 nucleotides are TGTGCCAGCACGACACAATTACTCGGCACTGAAGCTTTCTTT. J is TRBJ1-1 and V is TRBV19; D uncertain. CDR3 length equals 14 residues. Germline-derived CDR1 and CDR2 are LNHDA and SQIVND (reference sequence). Trimming removed 9 bases from V and 4 bases from J, with 18 bases in between.

The J gene is TRBJ1-2, the V gene TRBV27; D call uncertain. Trimming pared 1 base from V and 8 bases from J, leaving 17 bases between. Germline CDR1 is MNHEY and CDR2 is SMNVEV (reference sequence). This CDR3 has 15 amino acids. The CDR3 loop reads CASSLFWRSSAGYTF. The CDR3 DNA reads as TGTGCCAGCAGTTTATTTTGGCGGTCCTCAGCCGGCTACACCTTC.

The genes are TRBV6-5 and TRBJ1-1; D is unresolved. V was shortened by 2 bases and J by 0 bases, with 10 bases between the two germline ends. Germline CDR1 and CDR2: MNHEY and SVGAGI. The CDR3 covers 15 residues. CDR3 residues: CASSYGGRVNTEAFF. DNA of the CDR3: TGTGCCAGCAGTTACGGAGGGAGGGTGAACACTGAAGCTTTCTTT.

The chain is built from TRBV9 and TRBJ2-1; weak D call: TRBD1 (5 bases). The germline V gene has CDR1 SGDLS and CDR2 YYNGEE. Trimming took off 0 bases at V and 9 bases at J, with 16 bases between the two ends. This CDR3 has 15 residues. CDR3 sequence reads: CASSVVTATNSEQFF. The CDR3 DNA reads TGTGCCAGCAGCGTAGTGACAGCTACCAATAGTGAGCAGTTCTTC.

The genes are TRBV9 and TRBJ2-7, with 9 bases aligning to TRBD1. The CDR3 length is 12 residues. The J segment lost 4 bases and the V segment lost 7 bases, leaving 3 bases of the junction unmatched. CDR1 is SGDLS and CDR2 is YYNGEE in the germline V gene. In DNA, the CDR3 is TGTGCCAGCGGACAGGGGAGTTACGAGCAGTACTTC. It encodes CASGQGSYEQYF.

The rearrangement uses TRBV6-5 and TRBJ1-5; maybe TRBD1 (6 bases). CDR1 is MNHEY and CDR2 is SVGAGI in the germline V gene. The CDR3 totals 13 residues. With 7 bases removed from V and 4 bases from J, the gap between germline ends came to 11 bases. This chain's CDR3 is CASIGQGNQPQHF. The DNA for the CDR3 is TGTGCCAGCATTGGGCAGGGGAATCAGCCCCAGCATTTT.

The J gene is TRBJ2-7, the V gene TRBV5-4, with 10 bases fitting TRBD2. Germline CDR1 is SGHNT and CDR2 is YYREEE (reference sequence). The V segment lost 4 bases and the J segment 2 bases; nucleotides outside the gene matches: 3. CDR3 size: 14 residues. The DNA for the CDR3 is TGTGCCAGCAGCCCTCTAGCGGGAGCCTACGAGCAGTACTTC. Translating gives CASSPLAGAYEQYF.

The chain combines TRBV2 with TRBJ1-2; D is ambiguous. The CDR3 is 15 amino acids. Trimming pared 8 bases from V and 4 bases from J, leaving 20 bases between. CDR1 SNHLY and CDR2 FYNNEI come from the germline V gene. The CDR3 region has the DNA TGTGCCAGCCGCACTGGAGGCGCGGAAATCTATGGCTACACCTTC. Its protein is CASRTGGAEIYGYTF.

The chain combines TRBV7-6 with TRBJ2-5, with D perhaps matching TRBD2 (6 bases). The CDR3 sequence is 16 residues long. Deletions cut 4 bases from V and 0 bases from J, with 15 bases between. Germline V lookup: CDR1 SGHVS, CDR2 FNYEAQ. Written as DNA, the CDR3 is TGTGCCAGCAGCTCCCAGTGGAGGGAGAACCAAGAGACCCAGTACTTC. Protein: CASSSQWRENQETQYF.

The chain couples TRBV19 to TRBJ1-1; TRBD1 aligns across 7 bases. This CDR3 comprises 15 residues. Germline V lookup: CDR1 LNHDA, CDR2 SQIVND (reference sequence). Unmatched junction bases numbered 11, after V lost 5 bases and J lost 5 bases. DNA of the CDR3: TGTGCCAGTAGTCCCCCGGCAGGGGGGAGTACTGAAGCTTTCTTT. Translating it yields CASSPPAGGSTEAFF. Based on the CDR3 plus reference TRBV19 and TRBJ1-1, the full variable domain is DGGITQSPKYLFRKEGQNVTLSCEQNLNHDAMYWYRQDPGQGLRLIYYSQIVNDFQKGDIAEGYSVSREKKESFPLTVTSAQKNPTAFYLCASSPPAGGSTEAFFGQGTRLTVV.

This chain links TRBV19 with TRBJ1-1, with D perhaps TRBD1 (6 bases). Germline assignment: CDR1 LNHDA and CDR2 SQIVND (reference sequence). The CDR3 has 15 residues. V gave up 2 bases and J gave up 3 bases, with 13 bases separating them. CDR3 in amino acids: CASSIPETGYTEAFF. CDR3 DNA sequence: TGTGCCAGTAGTATACCCGAGACAGGTTACACTGAAGCTTTCTTT. Looking up the rest from reference TRBV19 and TRBJ1-1 gives the full variable domain: DGGITQSPKYLFRKEGQNVTLSCEQNLNHDAMYWYRQDPGQGLRLIYYSQIVNDFQKGDIAEGYSVSREKKESFPLTVTSAQKNPTAFYLCASSIPETGYTEAFFGQGTRLTVV.

The chain links TRBV29-1 to TRBJ2-3, with 7 bases matching TRBD1. V was pared by 6 bases and J by 1 base, with 7 bases of the junction left unmatched. CDR1 is SQVTM and CDR2 is ANQGSEA in the germline V gene. There are 14 residues in the CDR3. The CDR3 nucleotides read TGCAGCGTCGGCACAGGGGTTGGCACAGATACGCAGTATTTT. This gives the protein CSVGTGVGTDTQYF.

The genes are TRBV5-4 and TRBJ1-1, with TRBD1 matching 7 bases. Germline V CDR1 and CDR2: SGHNT, YYREEE (reference sequence). With 4 bases clipped from V and 0 bases from J, the junction kept 6 bases outside the gene matches. This CDR3 region has 15 residues. The CDR3 region is CASSLRDSLNTEAFF. DNA of the CDR3: TGTGCCAGCAGCCTTCGGGACAGTCTGAACACTGAAGCTTTCTTT.